This T cell receptor (beta chain) comes out of a study of CD8 T cells in cerebrospinal fluid in Alzheimer's disease. Background on the study: Two single-cell methods, plate-based nested PCR and droplet-based sequencing, assessed CSF clonal expansion.

Findings of the study overall: Patients with mild cognitive impairment or Alzheimer's disease had a larger top CSF clone percentage than controls.

Biomarkers including neurofilament, amyloid-beta and tau confirmed neurodegeneration in the patients. In terms of frequency, this clonotype is medium-sized. Its specificity is not known. TCRdb re-called the 10x single-cell sequencing reads and catalogs CDR3 proteins one per entry, DNA excluded. In total, the table holds 1,200 or so distinct CDR3 sequences. CDR3 size: 12 residues. Looked up from germline, CDR1 is SNHLY and CDR2 is FYNNEI. V and J are TRBV2 and TRBJ2-7; TCRdb's D call of TRBD1 is untestable without DNA. The sample taken for sequencing was cerebrospinal fluid. The sequence was obtained from a human donor with Parkinson's disease. The CDR3: CAVRQSSYEQYF.